This entry is about one TCR beta chain. What it recognizes is unknown. This sample was included in a study of cytomegalovirus exposure and HLA in healthy donors. Study details: Earlier results showed roughly 120 million unique TCR beta sequences derived from 150 million to 200 million T cells. Study-wide points: The likely origin of a cluster of highly shared sequence variants was a sequencing artifact. In a later analysis, a missense DCLRE1C variant was linked to TCR beta V- and J-gene trimming.

The PCR ran on 60 Vbeta and 13 Jbeta primers. Assay: immunoSEQ multiplex PCR; the TCRdb copy retains only in-frame clones and omits some. Found here are some 160,000 clones, roughly 85% of them singletons; the top ten hold around 0.69%. This receptor was taken from a woman aged 40 to 50 in good health and CMV-seronegative. The sample was PBMCs.

DNA for the CDR3: TGTGCCAGCAGCTTAACCGGGGGGCTCCCGAACACCGGGGAGCTGTTTTTT. Its protein product is CASSLTGGLPNTGELFF. The chain links TRBV7-9 to TRBJ2-2, with D perhaps TRBD2 (7 bases). CDR3 length: 17 amino acids. With 2 bases removed from V and 0 bases from J, the gap between germline ends came to 13 bases. CDR1 is SEHNR, CDR2 FQNEAQ, per germline (reference sequence).